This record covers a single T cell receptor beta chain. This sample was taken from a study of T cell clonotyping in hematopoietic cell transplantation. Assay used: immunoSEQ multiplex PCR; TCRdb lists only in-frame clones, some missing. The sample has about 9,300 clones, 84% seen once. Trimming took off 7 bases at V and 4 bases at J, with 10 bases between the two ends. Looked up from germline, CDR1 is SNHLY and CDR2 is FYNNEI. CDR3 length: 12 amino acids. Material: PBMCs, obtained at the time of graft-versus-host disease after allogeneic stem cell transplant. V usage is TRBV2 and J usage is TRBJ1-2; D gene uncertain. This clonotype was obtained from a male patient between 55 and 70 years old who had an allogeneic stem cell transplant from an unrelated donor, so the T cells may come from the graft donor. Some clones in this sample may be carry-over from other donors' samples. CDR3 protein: CASIWGFYGYTF. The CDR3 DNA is TGTGCCAGCATTTGGGGATTCTATGGCTACACCTTC. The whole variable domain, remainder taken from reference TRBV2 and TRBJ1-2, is EPEVTQTPSHQVTQMGQEVILRCVPISNHLYFYWYRQILGQKVEFLVSFYNNEISEKSEIFDDQFSVERPDGSNFTLKIRSTKLEDSAMYFCASIWGFYGYTFGSGTRLTVV.